The T cell receptor (beta chain) described here comes from a study of early T cells in non-severe SARS-CoV-2 infection. This clonotype came up many times. MiXCR was run by TCRdb on the 5' RACE reads, yielding one entry per CDR3 protein. The sample has 10,000 to 13,000 distinct CDR3 sequences; 4.8% are singletons. The CDR3 totals 15 residues. Trimming pared 8 bases from V and 2 bases from J, leaving 15 bases between. Sample: whole blood. The receptor's source is an adult who was a healthcare worker with PCR-confirmed SARS-CoV-2 infection or an uninfected control (not recorded which). The chain employs TRBV12-3 or TRBV12-4 and TRBJ1-4, with D unresolved. The DNA of the CDR3 is TGTGCCAGCTCCGAGGAGGGCAATACTAATGAAAAACTGTTTTTT. It is translated as CASSEEGNTNEKLFF.